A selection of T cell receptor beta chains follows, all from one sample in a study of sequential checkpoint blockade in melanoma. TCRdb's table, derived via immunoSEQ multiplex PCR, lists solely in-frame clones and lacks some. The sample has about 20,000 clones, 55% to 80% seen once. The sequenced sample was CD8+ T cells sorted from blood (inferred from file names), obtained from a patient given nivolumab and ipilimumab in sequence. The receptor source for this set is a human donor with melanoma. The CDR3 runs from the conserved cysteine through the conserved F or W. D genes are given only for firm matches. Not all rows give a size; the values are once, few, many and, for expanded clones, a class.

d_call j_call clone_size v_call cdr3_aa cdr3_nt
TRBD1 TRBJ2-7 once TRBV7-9 CASSSATGREQYF TGTGCCAGCAGCTCTGCGACAGGGCGCGAGCAGTACTTC
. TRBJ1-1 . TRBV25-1 CASSEVRSEAFF TGTGCCAGCAGTGAGGTTCGGTCTGAAGCTTTCTTT
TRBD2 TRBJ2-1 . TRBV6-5 CASSYSTAGANNEQFF TGTGCCAGCAGTTACTCTACGGCGGGAGCCAACAATGAGCAGTTCTTC
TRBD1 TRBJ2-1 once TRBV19 CASSLQGASYNEQFF TGTGCCAGTAGTCTACAGGGGGCATCCTACAATGAGCAGTTCTTC
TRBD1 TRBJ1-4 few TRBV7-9 CASSFPRDRDGEKLFF TGTGCCAGCAGCTTTCCGAGGGACAGGGATGGGGAAAAACTGTTTTTT
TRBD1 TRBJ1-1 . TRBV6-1 CASSGQGAIDTEAFF TGTGCCAGCAGTGGACAGGGGGCAATAGATACTGAAGCTTTCTTT
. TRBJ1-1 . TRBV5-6 CASSLRGNEAFF TGTGCCAGCAGCTTGCGGGGGAATGAAGCTTTCTTT
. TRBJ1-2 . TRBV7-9 CASSSTGKGNYGYTF TGTGCCAGCAGCTCAACAGGGAAGGGGAACTATGGCTACACCTTC
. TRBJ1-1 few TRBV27 CASSSEGEYMNTEAFF TGTGCCAGCAGTTCCGAGGGAGAGTACATGAACACTGAAGCTTTCTTT
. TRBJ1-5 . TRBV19 CASSIGPVNQPQHF TGTGCCAGTAGTATCGGTCCGGTAAATCAGCCCCAGCATTTT
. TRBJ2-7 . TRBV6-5 CASSYSPGAYEQYF TGTGCCAGCAGTTACTCCCCGGGGGCCTACGAGCAGTACTTC
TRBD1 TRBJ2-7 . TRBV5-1 CASSGTGWTYEQYF TGCGCCAGCAGCGGGACAGGGTGGACCTACGAGCAGTACTTC
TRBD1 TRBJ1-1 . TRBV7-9 CASSFGRTGAFF TGTGCCAGCAGCTTCGGGCGGACAGGGGCTTTCTTT
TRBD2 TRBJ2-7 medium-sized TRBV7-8 CASSLPEGEAGGLYEQYF TGTGCCAGCAGCTTACCAGAAGGGGAAGCGGGGGGGCTCTACGAGCAGTACTTC